Each of the 13 T cell receptor beta chains below was sequenced from the same sample in a study of Graves' ophthalmopathy and Graves' hyperthyroidism. RNA transcripts were the source from which TCR beta CDR3 regions were amplified. Second-round multiplex PCR came after first-round RT-PCR with HTBI primers. TCRdb fed the multiplex PCR reads into MiXCR, producing one record per CDR3 protein. Of about 150,000 distinct CDR3 sequences in the sample, around two fifths were seen once. Sample: peripheral blood. The receptors were gathered from a woman aged 35 to 49 with Graves' ophthalmopathy.

There are many counts of this clonotype. This chain links TRBV19 with TRBJ1-5; possible D gene TRBD1, 5 bases. From germline, CDR1 is LNHDA and CDR2 SQIVND (reference sequence). The V and J ends lost 5 bases and 5 bases respectively, with 19 bases between them. The CDR3 has 16 residues. The CDR3: CASSDSGRAGDQPQHF. DNA for the CDR3: TGTGCCAGTAGTGACTCCGGGAGGGCGGGGGATCAGCCCCAGCATTTT. Looking up the rest from reference TRBV19 and TRBJ1-5 gives the full variable domain: DGGITQSPKYLFRKEGQNVTLSCEQNLNHDAMYWYRQDPGQGLRLIYYSQIVNDFQKGDIAEGYSVSREKKESFPLTVTSAQKNPTAFYLCASSDSGRAGDQPQHFGDGTRLSIL.

This clonotype appeared many times. This chain uses TRBV6-1 with TRBJ2-7; no firm D call. The CDR3 loop spans 13 amino acids. The germline V gene encodes CDR1 MNHNS and CDR2 SASEGT. Trimming stripped 0 bases from V and 4 bases from J, with 7 bases between. The CDR3 bases are TGTGCCAGCAGTGAAGCGATCGGGTACGAGCAGTACTTC. The encoded protein is CASSEAIGYEQYF.

The chain has TRBV6-2 or TRBV6-3 and TRBJ2-7; D might be TRBD1 or TRBD2, each matching 5 bases. CDR1 and CDR2 from the germline V gene are MNHEY and SVGEGT. Trimming cost V 3 bases and J 2 bases, with 11 bases left between them. This CDR3 contains 14 residues. CDR3 loop: CASSYSPGPYEQYF. The CDR3 coding sequence is TGTGCCAGCAGTTATTCTCCGGGACCCTACGAGCAGTACTTC.

This clonotype has ten or more counts. This chain links TRBV12-3 or TRBV12-4 with TRBJ2-5; TRBD1 might be the D (6 bases). The CDR3 is made up of 14 amino acids. V shed 5 bases and J shed 5 bases, with 15 bases lying between them. In DNA, the CDR3 is TGTGCCAGCAGTCCTGAGGGGGATGGCGAGACCCAGTACTTC. As protein: CASSPEGDGETQYF.

This clonotype has a count of ten or more. The rearrangement uses TRBV3-1 and TRBJ1-1; no definite D call. The V end lost 4 bases, the J end lost 2 bases, and 11 bases lay between the germline ends. The CDR3 contains 14 residues. The germline gives CDR1 LGHDT, CDR2 YNNKEL (reference sequence). CDR3 amino acids: CASSPRNANTEAFF. The CDR3, as DNA: TGTGCCAGCAGCCCCAGGAACGCCAACACTGAAGCTTTCTTT.

To note about this clonotype: One end of the junction does not line up with germline, which may come from a read error. This rearrangement joins TRBV6-2 or TRBV6-3 to TRBJ2-2; 10 bases agree with TRBD2. This CDR3 has 17 amino acids. The germline CDR1 and CDR2 sequences are MNHEY and SVGEGT. The CDR3 spells CASSYSKLAGWGGELVF. The CDR3 coding sequence is TGTGCCAGCAGTTACTCGAAACTAGCGGGATGGGGCGGGGAGCTGGTTTTT.

Many counts were recorded for this clonotype. The gene calls are TRBV10-3 and TRBJ2-5; 9 bases are shared with TRBD2. This CDR3 is built from 17 residues. Germline CDR1 ENHRY, CDR2 SYGVKD. The V segment lost 10 bases and the J segment 3 bases; nucleotides outside the gene matches: 18. CDR3 residues: CATSRISGGSPEETQYF. The CDR3 nucleotides are TGTGCCACCAGCCGAATTAGCGGGGGATCCCCCGAAGAGACCCAGTACTTC.

The V and J genes are TRBV28 and TRBJ1-5; D is unclear. V was shortened by 6 bases and J by 0 bases, with 12 bases between the two germline ends. This CDR3 comprises 15 residues. Germline values: CDR1 MDHEN, CDR2 SYDVKM. This chain's CDR3 is CASRSSENSNQPQHF. CDR3 DNA sequence: TGTGCCAGCAGGTCTTCGGAGAATAGCAATCAGCCCCAGCATTTT.

This clonotype was picked up many times. The CDR3 loop is CASSATEGQGYGYTF. In nucleotides, the CDR3 is TGCGCCAGCAGCGCGACTGAGGGACAAGGATATGGCTACACCTTC. This rearrangement joins TRBV5-1 to TRBJ1-2, with D perhaps matching TRBD1 (6 bases). This CDR3 comprises 15 residues. Germline CDR1 reads SGHRS; CDR2 reads YFSETQ. V was cut by 4 bases and J by 5 bases, with 18 bases left in between.

This clonotype has at least ten counts. V gene TRBV19 combines with J gene TRBJ1-1; 12 bases align to TRBD1. The length of the CDR3 is 16 residues. Germline values: CDR1 LNHDA, CDR2 SQIVND (reference sequence). V lost 5 bases and J lost 11; bases outside the gene matches: 15. CDR3 DNA sequence: TGTGCCAGTAGTTCACGCCGTCCGGGACAGGGGGCGTATGCTTTCTTT. This gives the protein CASSSRRPGQGAYAFF. The full variable domain, completed using reference TRBV19 and TRBJ1-1, is DGGITQSPKYLFRKEGQNVTLSCEQNLNHDAMYWYRQDPGQGLRLIYYSQIVNDFQKGDIAEGYSVSREKKESFPLTVTSAQKNPTAFYLCASSSRRPGQGAYAFFGQGTRLTVV.

The chain combines TRBV6-1 with TRBJ2-7; D is undetermined. Deletions cut 5 bases from V and 3 bases from J, with 17 bases between. The CDR3 totals 15 residues. Germline loops: CDR1 MNHNS, CDR2 SASEGT. DNA for the CDR3: TGTGCCAGCAGTCCTTGGCAGACCGAGAGCTACGAGCAGTACTTC. Translation gives CASSPWQTESYEQYF.

Many counts were recorded for this clonotype. V is TRBV2 and J is TRBJ1-2; D is unclear. The CDR3 has 13 residues. The V gene lost 11 bases and the J gene lost 4 bases, with 17 bases spanning the gap. CDR1 is SNHLY, CDR2 FYNNEI, per germline. The CDR3 sequence: CAYTAKMGYGYTF. The CDR3 DNA reads TGTGCCTACACGGCTAAAATGGGCTATGGCTACACCTTC. Variable domain in full (rest from reference TRBV2 and TRBJ1-2): EPEVTQTPSHQVTQMGQEVILRCVPISNHLYFYWYRQILGQKVEFLVSFYNNEISEKSEIFDDQFSVERPDGSNFTLKIRSTKLEDSAMYFCAYTAKMGYGYTFGSGTRLTVV.

This clonotype was picked up many times. The V call is TRBV5-6, the J call TRBJ1-1, with 7 bases aligning to TRBD1. This CDR3 has 15 residues. The V and J ends lost 2 bases and 2 bases, in that order; junction bases with no gene match: 6. Germline CDR1 is SGHDT and CDR2 is YYEEEE. DNA of the CDR3: TGTGCCAGCAGCTTTACCGGGACAGTAAACACTGAAGCTTTCTTT. This gives the protein CASSFTGTVNTEAFF.